This T cell receptor (beta chain) was recorded in a study of shared T cell receptors in the human thymus. Here immunoSEQ multiplex PCR was the method, and the copy in TCRdb shows in-frame clones only, minus some. The sample includes roughly 550,000 clones, about 80% seen only once; the top ten take about 0.013%. With 5 bases clipped from V and 2 bases from J, the junction kept 5 bases outside the gene matches. CDR3 size: 14 residues. Germline V gene data show CDR1 as MDHEN and CDR2 as SYDVKM. These sequences were also reported in another study, on human thymus T cells.

The chain joins TRBV28 to TRBJ1-2, with 7 bases matching TRBD1. Specimen: thymocytes. The sequence was obtained from a boy under two years old with a congenital heart defect. CDR3 in DNA: TGTGCCAGCAGTAGGGGGCCTATAAACTATGGCTACACCTTC. Translated: CASSRGPINYGYTF.